This is a list of T cell receptor beta chains from one sample in a study of blood T cell repertoires in COVID-19. The assay was immunoSEQ multiplex PCR, and TCRdb's table has in-frame clones only and misses some. Here the sample spans over 250,000 clones, 88% being singletons. Input material: peripheral blood. These receptors were collected from a woman in her twenties or thirties with acute or convalescent COVID-19. Each CDR3 is given with its conserved first and last residue. D genes are given only for firm matches.

>TRBD2|17|TRBV10-1|TRBJ2-3
CASSESLAGTGADTQYF
>TRBD1|14|TRBV27|TRBJ1-1
CASSLYGTGFEAFF
>-|14|TRBV21-1|TRBJ2-3
CASSVGGRTDTQYF
>-|16|TRBV29-1|TRBJ2-2
CSVEAPIQGGTGELFF
>TRBD2|19|TRBV7-8|TRBJ2-7
CASSLARLAGGPLTYEQYF
>TRBD1|15|TRBV25-1|TRBJ2-3
CASSVETGYADTQYF
>-|14|TRBV5-6|TRBJ1-3
CASSHDRIGNTIYF
>TRBD1|14|TRBV5-4|TRBJ1-1
CASSRDRGHTEAFF
>TRBD1|16|TRBV15|TRBJ2-5
CATSRPQGADGETQYF
>-|11|TRBV20-1|TRBJ2-7
CSATNPYEQYF
>TRBD2|14|TRBV7-9|TRBJ2-3
CASSRLAGGFTQYF
>-|14|TRBV5-4|TRBJ2-5
CASSLEANQETQYF
>-|15|TRBV2|TRBJ2-2
CASKGPAGYTGELFF